The clone carrying this T cell receptor beta chain was found a few times. The data were taken from a study of siplizumab effects on memory and regulatory T cells. Using immunoSEQ multiplex PCR, the repertoire was profiled, and TCRdb retains in-frame clones only, with some absent. This sample has over 80,000 clones, with around 94% found just once. CDR3 length: 15 residues. V lost 0 bases and J lost 7, with 14 bases in between. In germline, CDR1 is SGDLS, CDR2 YYNGEE. Sequenced sample: non-Treg CD4+ T cells sorted from blood. The J gene is TRBJ2-1, the V gene TRBV9; D is undetermined. The TCR was taken from a human donor in good health. This CDR3 reads CASSVVLSETNEQFF. The CDR3 nucleotides are TGTGCCAGCAGCGTAGTTTTGAGCGAGACTAATGAGCAGTTCTTC.